This T cell receptor beta chain is from a study of OX40 agonist ivuxolimab in advanced cancers. The data were produced by immunoSEQ multiplex PCR, yet TCRdb's version contains in-frame clones alone and is incomplete. This table holds 8,500 to 14,000 clones, 82% found once. The ends were cut back, 3 bases at V and 6 bases at J, with 12 bases in the middle. The length of the CDR3 is 13 residues. CDR1 is SGDLS and CDR2 is YYNGEE in the germline V gene. The chain employs TRBV9 and TRBJ1-1; D not resolved. This specimen consisted of CD4+ or CD8+ T cells sorted from blood, obtained in a trial of the OX40 agonist ivuxolimab. The origin of this receptor is an adult with an advanced solid tumor such as melanoma, head and neck, liver or kidney cancer. The CDR3 protein is CASSAVLAAEAFF. The DNA of the CDR3 is TGTGCCAGCAGCGCGGTCCTTGCCGCTGAAGCTTTCTTT.